A selection of T cell receptor beta chains follows, all from one sample in a study of T cell changes during pregnancy in multiple sclerosis. Some clones are missing from TCRdb's copy, which holds only in-frame ones; the method was immunoSEQ multiplex PCR. The sample carries about 77,000 clones, 75% to 90% recorded once. Source: peripheral blood, taken before pregnancy. The receptors shown here come from a female donor with multiple sclerosis, enrolled in a pregnancy study. The conserved cysteine and the conserved F or W are not part of the CDR3 here. Each record gives: J gene, V gene, CDR3 protein.

>TRBJ2-3|TRBV19
ASGSASGTDTQY
>TRBJ2-1|TRBV5-6
ASSLVGGGVTF
>TRBJ1-5|TRBV27
ASSLVGGAGQPQH
>TRBJ2-3|TRBV6-1
ASSFLAGETDTQY
>TRBJ2-3|TRBV14
ASSHTERFRSPTDTQY
>TRBJ2-7|TRBV7-2
ASSLYGTGGYEQY
>TRBJ1-4|TRBV4-3
ASSQDRAGGGGTNEKLF
>TRBJ1-3|TRBV11-2
ASSNPGTGSLGNTIY
>TRBJ1-3|TRBV4-1
ASSQASRGGNTIY
>TRBJ1-2|TRBV19
ASSAPSRGRDGYT
>TRBJ1-3|TRBV6-1
ASSEQGPGNTIY
>TRBJ1-2|TRBV9
ASSSGQNYGYT